The subject of this entry is one TCR beta chain. Its antigen remains unknown. The ends were cut back, 3 bases at V and 0 bases at J, with 15 bases in the middle. The CDR3 has 16 residues. From germline, CDR1 is SGDLS and CDR2 YYNGEE. The sample originates from a study of early T cells in non-severe SARS-CoV-2 infection. Study details: The chains were unpaired, and the sequenced material was bulk RNA from unsorted whole blood.

Individual cDNA molecules carried attached unique molecular identifiers. MiXCR, applied by TCRdb to the 5' RACE reads, yields one record per CDR3 protein. Among about 77,000 distinct CDR3 sequences listed, about 5% were seen once. Study-wide points: Matching results from VDJdb favored anti-spike CD8 responses, leaving private and CD4 specificities undetected.

The sample was whole blood, taken at baseline. This receptor was taken from an adult who was a healthcare worker with PCR-confirmed SARS-CoV-2 infection or an uninfected control (not recorded which). The J gene is TRBJ1-1, the V gene TRBV9; D might be TRBD1 (5 bases). The CDR3 sequence is CASSAQGRGVNTEAFF. CDR3 DNA: TGTGCCAGCAGCGCCCAGGGCAGAGGGGTGAACACTGAAGCTTTCTTT.